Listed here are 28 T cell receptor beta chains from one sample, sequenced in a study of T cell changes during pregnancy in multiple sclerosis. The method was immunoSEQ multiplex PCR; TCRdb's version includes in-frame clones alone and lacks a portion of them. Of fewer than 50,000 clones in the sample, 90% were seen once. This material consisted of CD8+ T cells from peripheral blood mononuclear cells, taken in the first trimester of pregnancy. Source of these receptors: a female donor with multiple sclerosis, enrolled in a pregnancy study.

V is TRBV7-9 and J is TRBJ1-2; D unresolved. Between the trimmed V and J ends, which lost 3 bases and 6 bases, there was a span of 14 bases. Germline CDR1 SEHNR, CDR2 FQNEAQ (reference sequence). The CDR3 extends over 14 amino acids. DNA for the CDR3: TGTGCCAGCAGCTTCCCCCGGGAGGTAAATGGCTACACCTTC. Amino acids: CASSFPREVNGYTF. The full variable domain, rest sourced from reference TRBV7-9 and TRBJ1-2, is DTGVSQNPRHKITKRGQNVTFRCDPISEHNRLYWYRQTLGQGPEFLTYFQNEAQLEKSRLLSDRFSAERPKGSFSTLEIQRTEQGDSAMYLCASSFPREVNGYTFGSGTRLTVV.

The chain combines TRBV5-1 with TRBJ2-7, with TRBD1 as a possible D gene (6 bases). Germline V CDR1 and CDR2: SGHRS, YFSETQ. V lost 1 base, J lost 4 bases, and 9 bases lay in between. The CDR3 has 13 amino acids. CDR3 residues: CASSLPGDYEQYF. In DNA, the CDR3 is TGCGCCAGCAGCTTGCCAGGGGATTACGAGCAGTACTTC.

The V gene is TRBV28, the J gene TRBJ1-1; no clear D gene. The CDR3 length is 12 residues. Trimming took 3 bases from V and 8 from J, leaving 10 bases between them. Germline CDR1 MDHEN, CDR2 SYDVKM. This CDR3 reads CASSLGKREAFF. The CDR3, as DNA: TGTGCCAGCAGTTTGGGGAAGCGGGAAGCTTTCTTT.

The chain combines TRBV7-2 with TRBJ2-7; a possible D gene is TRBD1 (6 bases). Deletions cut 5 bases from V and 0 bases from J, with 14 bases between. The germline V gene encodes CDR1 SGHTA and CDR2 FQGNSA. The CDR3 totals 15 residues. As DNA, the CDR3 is TGTGCCAGCAGCCCGACGGGACACGTCTCCTACGAGCAGTACTTC. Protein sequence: CASSPTGHVSYEQYF.

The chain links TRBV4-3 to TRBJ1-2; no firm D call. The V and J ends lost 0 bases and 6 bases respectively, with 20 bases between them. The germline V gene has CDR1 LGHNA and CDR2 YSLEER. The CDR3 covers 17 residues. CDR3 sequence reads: CASSQDLNHDGLDGYTF. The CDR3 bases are TGCGCCAGCAGCCAAGATCTGAATCACGACGGGTTAGATGGCTACACCTTC.

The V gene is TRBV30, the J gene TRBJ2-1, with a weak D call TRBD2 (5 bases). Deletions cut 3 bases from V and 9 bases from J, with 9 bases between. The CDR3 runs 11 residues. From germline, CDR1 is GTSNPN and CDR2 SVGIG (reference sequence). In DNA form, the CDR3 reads TGTGCCTGGAGGTCCGGGATTGAGCAGTTCTTC. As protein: CAWRSGIEQFF.

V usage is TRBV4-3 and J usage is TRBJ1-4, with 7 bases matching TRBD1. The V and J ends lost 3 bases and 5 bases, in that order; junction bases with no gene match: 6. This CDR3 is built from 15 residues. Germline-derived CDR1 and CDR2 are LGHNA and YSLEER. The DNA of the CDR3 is TGCGCCAGCAGCCACGACAGGGTTGGGAATGAAAAACTGTTTTTT. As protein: CASSHDRVGNEKLFF.

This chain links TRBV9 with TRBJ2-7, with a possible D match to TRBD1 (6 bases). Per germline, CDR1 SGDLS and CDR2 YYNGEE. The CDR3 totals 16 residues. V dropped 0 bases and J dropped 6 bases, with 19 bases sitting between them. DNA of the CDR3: TGTGCCAGCAGCGTAGTTTCCCGAGGGGGTATGTCCGAGCAGTACTTC. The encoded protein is CASSVVSRGGMSEQYF.

CDR3 coding DNA: TGCAGCGTTGAAGATGGGGACAGGGGGGCCTACGAGCAGTACTTC. Its translation: CSVEDGDRGAYEQYF. The chain is built from TRBV29-1 and TRBJ2-7, with TRBD1 matching 11 bases. V was pared by 0 bases and J by 2 bases, with 3 bases of the junction left unmatched. This CDR3 spans 15 amino acids. Germline values: CDR1 SQVTM, CDR2 ANQGSEA.

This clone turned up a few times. The CDR3 loop reads CASSRTSGSLNEQYF. CDR3 nucleotides: TGTGCCAGTAGCCGGACTAGCGGGAGTCTCAACGAGCAGTACTTC. The chain joins TRBV19 to TRBJ2-7, with 13 bases that match TRBD2. J lost 5 bases, V lost 6 bases, and 7 bases had no gene match. Germline-derived CDR1 and CDR2 are LNHDA and SQIVND (reference sequence). This CDR3 is built from 15 residues.

The CDR3 sequence: CASSERKSNYGYTF. The DNA for the CDR3 is TGTGCCAGCAGTGAGAGAAAGTCTAACTATGGCTACACCTTC. The J gene is TRBJ1-2, the V gene TRBV2; D gene unclear. Germline values: CDR1 SNHLY, CDR2 FYNNEI. The V end was cut by 3 bases, the J end by 0 bases, with 8 bases between. This CDR3 is 14 amino acids long.

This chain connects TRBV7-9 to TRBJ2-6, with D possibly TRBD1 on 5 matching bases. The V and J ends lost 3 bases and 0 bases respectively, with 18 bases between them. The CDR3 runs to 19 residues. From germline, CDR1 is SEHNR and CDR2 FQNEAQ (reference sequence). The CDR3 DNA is TGTGCCAGCAGCTTCCCACGGCAGGGTGCTTTCTCTGGGGCCAACGTCCTGACTTTC. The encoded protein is CASSFPRQGAFSGANVLTF.

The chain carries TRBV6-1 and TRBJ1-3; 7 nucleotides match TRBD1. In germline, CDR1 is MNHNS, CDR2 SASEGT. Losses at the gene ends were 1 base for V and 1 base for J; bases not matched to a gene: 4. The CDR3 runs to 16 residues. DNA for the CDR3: TGTGCCAGCAGTGAAGAGGAGGGGGCTTCTGGAAACACCATATATTTT. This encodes CASSEEEGASGNTIYF.

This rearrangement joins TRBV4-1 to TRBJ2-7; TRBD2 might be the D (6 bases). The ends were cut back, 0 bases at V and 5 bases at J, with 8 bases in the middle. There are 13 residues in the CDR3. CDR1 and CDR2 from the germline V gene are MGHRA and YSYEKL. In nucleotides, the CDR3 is TGCGCCAGCAGCCAAGAATGGGGGGACGAGCAGTACTTC. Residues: CASSQEWGDEQYF.

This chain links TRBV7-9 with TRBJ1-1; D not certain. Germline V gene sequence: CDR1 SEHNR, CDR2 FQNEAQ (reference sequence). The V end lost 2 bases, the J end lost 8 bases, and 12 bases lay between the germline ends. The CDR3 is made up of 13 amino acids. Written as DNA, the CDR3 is TGTGCCAGCAGCTTACCCGGCGGAAGAGAAGCTTTCTTT. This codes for CASSLPGGREAFF.

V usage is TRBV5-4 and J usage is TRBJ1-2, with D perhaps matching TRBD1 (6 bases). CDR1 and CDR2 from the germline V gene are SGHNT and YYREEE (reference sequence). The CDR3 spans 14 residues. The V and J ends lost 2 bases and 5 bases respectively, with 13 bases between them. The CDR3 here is CASSFRGGGYGYTF. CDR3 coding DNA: TGTGCCAGCAGCTTCCGGGGGGGCGGGTATGGCTACACCTTC. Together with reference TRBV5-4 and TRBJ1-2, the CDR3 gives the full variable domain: ETGVTQSPTHLIKTRGQQVTLRCSSQSGHNTVSWYQQALGQGPQFIFQYYREEENGRGNFPPRFSGLQFPNYSSELNVNALELDDSALYLCASSFRGGGYGYTFGSGTRLTVV.

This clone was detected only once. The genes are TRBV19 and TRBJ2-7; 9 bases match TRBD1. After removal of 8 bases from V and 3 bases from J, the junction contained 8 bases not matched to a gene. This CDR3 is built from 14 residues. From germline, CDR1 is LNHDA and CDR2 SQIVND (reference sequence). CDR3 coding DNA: TGTGCCAGTTCTTTAGGGACAGGGCACTACGAGCAGTACTTC. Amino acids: CASSLGTGHYEQYF.

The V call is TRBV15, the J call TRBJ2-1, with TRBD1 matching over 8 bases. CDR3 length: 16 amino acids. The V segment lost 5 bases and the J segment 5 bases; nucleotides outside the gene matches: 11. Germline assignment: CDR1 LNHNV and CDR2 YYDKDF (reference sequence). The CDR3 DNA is TGTGCCACCAGCGGTGACAGGGGATCCCTTCACAATGAGCAGTTCTTC. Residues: CATSGDRGSLHNEQFF.

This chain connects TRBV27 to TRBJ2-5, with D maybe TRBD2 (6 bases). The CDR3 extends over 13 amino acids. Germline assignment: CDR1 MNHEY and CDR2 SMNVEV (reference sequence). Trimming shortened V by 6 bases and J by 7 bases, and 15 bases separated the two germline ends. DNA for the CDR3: TGTGCCAGCAGACCGACGGGGGTAATGACCCAGTACTTC. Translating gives CASRPTGVMTQYF.

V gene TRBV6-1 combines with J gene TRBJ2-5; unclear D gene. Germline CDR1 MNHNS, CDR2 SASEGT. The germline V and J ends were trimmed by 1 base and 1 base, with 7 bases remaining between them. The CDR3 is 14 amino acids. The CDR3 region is CASSEVATQETQYF. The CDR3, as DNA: TGTGCCAGCAGTGAAGTGGCCACCCAAGAGACCCAGTACTTC.

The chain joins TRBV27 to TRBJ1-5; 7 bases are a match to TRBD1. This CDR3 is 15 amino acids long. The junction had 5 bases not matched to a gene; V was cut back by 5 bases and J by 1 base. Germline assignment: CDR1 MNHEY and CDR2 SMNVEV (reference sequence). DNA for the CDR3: TGTGCCAGCAGTCCGCTACAGGGGAGCAATCAGCCCCAGCATTTT. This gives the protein CASSPLQGSNQPQHF.

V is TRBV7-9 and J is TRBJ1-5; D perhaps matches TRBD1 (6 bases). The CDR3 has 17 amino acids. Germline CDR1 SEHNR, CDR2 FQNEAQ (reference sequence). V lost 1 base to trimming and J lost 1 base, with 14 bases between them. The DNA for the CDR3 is TGTGCCAGCAGCTTAGGCCCCCCCCAGGGGAGCAATCAGCCCCAGCATTTT. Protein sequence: CASSLGPPQGSNQPQHF.

The CDR3: CASSQDPRTSGYNEQFF. For the CDR3, the DNA is TGTGCCAGCAGCCAAGATCCAAGGACTAGCGGCTACAATGAGCAGTTCTTC. This chain uses TRBV14 with TRBJ2-1, with TRBD2 matching 10 bases. Germline trimming cut 0 bases from V and 3 bases from J; bases unmatched to any gene: 5. Per the germline V gene, CDR1 is SGHDN and CDR2 is FVKESK. The CDR3 covers 17 residues.

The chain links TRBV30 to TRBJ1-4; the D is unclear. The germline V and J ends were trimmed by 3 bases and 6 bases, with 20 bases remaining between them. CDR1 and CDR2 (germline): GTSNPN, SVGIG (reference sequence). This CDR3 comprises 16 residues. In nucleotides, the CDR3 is TGTGCCTGGAGGAGGTGGGGAGGAAGTCAGGATGAAAAACTGTTTTTT. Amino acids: CAWRRWGGSQDEKLFF.

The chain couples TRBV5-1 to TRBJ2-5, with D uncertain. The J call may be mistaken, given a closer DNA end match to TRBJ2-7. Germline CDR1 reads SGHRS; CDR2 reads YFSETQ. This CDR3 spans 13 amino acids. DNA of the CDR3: TGCGCCAGCAGCTTGTCTGGGGATAGCGAGCAGTACTTC. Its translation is CASSLSGDSEQYF.

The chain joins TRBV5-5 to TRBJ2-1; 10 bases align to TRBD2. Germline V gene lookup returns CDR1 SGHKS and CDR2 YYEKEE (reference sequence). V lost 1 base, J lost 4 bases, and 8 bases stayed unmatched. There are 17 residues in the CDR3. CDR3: CASSLFSGLAYYNEQFF. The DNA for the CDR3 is TGTGCCAGCAGCTTGTTTTCGGGACTAGCGTATTACAATGAGCAGTTCTTC.

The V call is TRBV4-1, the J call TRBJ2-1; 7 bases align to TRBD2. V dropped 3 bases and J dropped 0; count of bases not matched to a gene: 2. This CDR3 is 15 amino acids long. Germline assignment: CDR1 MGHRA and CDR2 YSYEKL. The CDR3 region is CASSQGGSSYNEQFF. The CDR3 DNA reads TGCGCCAGCAGCCAGGGCGGGAGCTCCTACAATGAGCAGTTCTTC.

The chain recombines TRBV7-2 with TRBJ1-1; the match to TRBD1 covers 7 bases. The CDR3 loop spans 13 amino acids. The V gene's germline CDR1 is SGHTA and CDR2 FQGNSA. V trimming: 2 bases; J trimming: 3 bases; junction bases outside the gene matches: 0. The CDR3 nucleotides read TGTGCCAGCAGCTTAACAGGGGACACTGAAGCTTTCTTT. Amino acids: CASSLTGDTEAFF.